These T cell receptor beta chains were read from a single sample in a study of blood T cell repertoires in COVID-19. Clones were sequenced by immunoSEQ multiplex PCR, and TCRdb holds only the in-frame ones, with some missing. The top ten hold about 1% of the sample, which has fewer than 140,000 clones, about 70% seen once. What was sequenced was peripheral blood. All receptors come from a human donor with acute or convalescent COVID-19. The donor label of this sample is uncertain. Each CDR3 is given with its conserved first and last residue. The D gene is left open where the match is weak. Only part of the rows carry a size: once, few, many, or a class if the clone is expanded.

j_call cdr3_length v_call d_call clone_size cdr3_aa cdr3_nt
TRBJ1-3 15 TRBV5-6 - - CASNLAGSSGNTIYF TGTGCCAGCAACTTGGCTGGCTCCTCTGGAAACACCATATATTTT
TRBJ2-1 15 TRBV5-1 TRBD1 few CASSSTGAEYNEQFF TGCGCCAGCAGCTCAACAGGGGCCGAGTACAATGAGCAGTTCTTC
TRBJ2-2 16 TRBV5-1 - once CASSRSEGWNTGELFF TGCGCCAGCAGCCGCTCGGAGGGATGGAACACCGGGGAGCTGTTTTTT
TRBJ1-1 14 TRBV3-1/TRBV3-2 - - CASSHAGANTEAFF TGTGCCAGCAGCCATGCGGGGGCGAACACTGAAGCTTTCTTT
TRBJ1-1 13 TRBV19 TRBD1 once CASSSSGQGSAFF TGTGCCAGTAGTAGCTCCGGACAGGGTTCAGCTTTCTTT
TRBJ2-3 15 TRBV4-1 TRBD2 - CASSQDPGGARTQYF TGCGCCAGCAGCCAAGATCCCGGGGGGGCCAGGACGCAGTATTTT
TRBJ1-5 14 TRBV10-2 - few CASSGRQGGQPQHF TGCGCCAGCAGCGGGCGGCAGGGAGGACAGCCCCAGCATTTT
TRBJ1-2 13 TRBV28 - - CASQRDIMVAYTF TGTGCCAGCCAAAGGGACATTATGGTCGCCTACACCTTC
TRBJ1-2 14 TRBV18 TRBD1 - CASSHGQGDYGYTF TGTGCCAGCTCCCACGGACAGGGGGACTATGGCTACACCTTC
TRBJ1-2 14 TRBV5-1 - - CASSPTRNNYGYTF TGCGCCAGCAGCCCAACGCGTAATAACTATGGCTACACCTTC
TRBJ1-4 14 TRBV27 - - CASRLGAINEKLFF TGTGCCAGCAGATTAGGGGCCATTAATGAAAAACTGTTTTTT
TRBJ1-5 17 TRBV7-2 - - CASSLAGGAVSNQPQHF TGTGCCAGCAGCTTAGCGGGGGGGGCCGTTAGCAATCAGCCCCAGCATTTT
TRBJ1-2 13 TRBV24-1 - - CATSDPMGAYYTF TGTGCCACCAGTGATCCAATGGGGGCCTACTACACCTTC
TRBJ1-4 14 TRBV5-1 - few CASSPRGGKEKLFF TGCGCCAGCAGCCCTCGGGGAGGGAAAGAAAAACTGTTTTTT
TRBJ2-2 14 TRBV2 - - CASSEGRVVGELFF TGTGCCAGCAGTGAAGGGAGGGTAGTCGGGGAGCTGTTTTTT
TRBJ2-2 13 TRBV29-1 TRBD1 - CSARTGGTGELFF TGCAGCGCACGGACAGGGGGCACCGGGGAGCTGTTTTTT
TRBJ1-6 18 TRBV4-1 - - CASSQALRGSGGNSPLHF TGCGCCAGCAGCCAAGCTCTCCGGGGGAGCGGCGGGAATTCACCCCTCCACTTT
TRBJ2-2 15 TRBV28 - - CASTLTGPNTGELFF TGTGCCAGCACCCTGACAGGACCGAACACCGGGGAGCTGTTTTTT
TRBJ2-5 12 TRBV2 - - CASGGARETQYF TGTGCCAGCGGGGGGGCCCGAGAGACCCAGTACTTC
TRBJ1-6 16 TRBV5-1 TRBD1 - CASSGSPTGGGSPLHF TGCGCCAGCAGCGGATCGCCGACAGGGGGAGGTTCACCCCTCCACTTT
TRBJ2-7 12 TRBV29-1 - - CSVDSGAYEQYF TGCAGCGTCGACAGTGGAGCCTACGAGCAGTACTTC
TRBJ2-1 15 TRBV6-6 TRBD2 once CASSFTGGAVNEQFF TGTGCCAGCAGTTTCACCGGGGGGGCCGTGAATGAGCAGTTCTTC
TRBJ2-2 16 TRBV4-1 - - CASSQTGFFDTGELFF TGCGCCAGCAGCCAAACAGGGTTTTTTGACACCGGGGAGCTGTTTTTT
TRBJ1-6 12 TRBV6-5 - - CASSRGNSPLHF TGTGCCTCCTCCCGAGGTAATTCACCCCTCCACTTT
TRBJ1-4 13 TRBV7-9 - once CASSRSGNEKLFF TGTGCCAGCAGCCGGTCGGGGAACGAAAAACTGTTTTTT
TRBJ1-1 14 TRBV5-1 - - CASSFDGGNTEAFF TGCGCCAGCAGCTTCGACGGAGGGAACACTGAAGCTTTCTTT
TRBJ2-2 16 TRBV4-1 - - CASSQPGGKVTGELFF TGCGCCAGCAGCCAACCTGGGGGGAAGGTGACCGGGGAGCTGTTTTTT
TRBJ2-1 16 TRBV11-2 TRBD2 - CASSLELAGGRNEQFF TGTGCCAGCAGCTTAGAACTAGCGGGGGGACGCAATGAGCAGTTCTTC
TRBJ2-7 14 TRBV11-2 TRBD2 - CASSLGLAGYEQYF TGTGCCAGCAGCTTAGGCCTAGCGGGGTACGAGCAGTACTTC
TRBJ2-5 15 TRBV7-7 - - CASSLAQADQETQYF TGTGCTAGCAGCTTAGCGCAGGCAGACCAAGAGACCCAGTACTTC
TRBJ2-3 16 TRBV6-5 TRBD2 - CASSYLSGGASGTQYF TGTGCCAGCAGTTATCTCAGCGGGGGGGCATCGGGTACGCAGTATTTT
TRBJ1-1 14 TRBV5-5 - - CASSLWGPSTEAFF TGTGCCAGCAGCTTGTGGGGCCCAAGCACTGAAGCTTTCTTT
TRBJ2-3 13 TRBV2 - - CATQGTSTDTQYF TGTGCCACACAGGGCACTAGCACAGATACGCAGTATTTT
TRBJ1-1 16 TRBV6-5 - - CASSYEPGAMNTEAFF TGTGCCAGCAGTTACGAGCCAGGGGCCATGAACACTGAAGCTTTCTTT
TRBJ2-2 14 TRBV28 - once CASRSGHNTGELFF TGTGCCAGCAGGTCGGGACATAACACCGGGGAGCTGTTTTTT
TRBJ2-2 16 TRBV15 - few CATSRGEGVNTGELFF TGTGCCACCAGCAGAGGCGAGGGAGTGAACACCGGGGAGCTGTTTTTT
TRBJ2-4 15 TRBV2 - - CASSGLNGAKNIQYF TGTGCCAGCTCCGGACTAAACGGGGCCAAAAACATTCAGTACTTC
TRBJ1-4 15 TRBV9 - few CASSPRQNINEKLFF TGTGCCAGCAGCCCCCGACAGAATATAAATGAAAAACTGTTTTTT
TRBJ2-5 13 TRBV19 - once CASSARGRETQYF TGTGCCAGTAGTGCTAGAGGGCGGGAGACCCAGTACTTC
TRBJ2-2 14 TRBV18 - many CASSPGGATGELFF TGTGCCAGCTCACCTGGGGGCGCGACCGGGGAGCTGTTTTTT
TRBJ2-4 14 TRBV19 - - CASSIDRAKNIQYF TGTGCCAGTAGTATCGATAGAGCCAAAAACATTCAGTACTTC
TRBJ2-5 15 TRBV2 TRBD2 few CASSRTSGRGETQYF TGTGCCAGCAGTCGGACTAGCGGGAGGGGAGAGACCCAGTACTTC
TRBJ1-5 13 TRBV30 TRBD1 - CAWSGQGNQPQHF TGTGCCTGGAGTGGACAGGGGAATCAGCCCCAGCATTTT
TRBJ1-1 12 TRBV13 - - CASRLRGTEAFF TGTGCCAGCAGACTACGGGGGACTGAAGCTTTCTTT
TRBJ1-1 13 TRBV4-2 - - CASSQPSVPEAFF TGTGCCAGCAGCCAACCCTCCGTCCCTGAAGCTTTCTTT
TRBJ1-6 16 TRBV28 - - CASSFPQGGVDSPLHF TGTGCCAGCAGTTTCCCCCAGGGAGGTGTCGATTCACCCCTCCACTTT
TRBJ2-3 11 TRBV20-1 - few CSARSGDTQYF TGCAGTGCTAGATCCGGAGATACGCAGTATTTT
TRBJ2-7 15 TRBV7-2 TRBD1 - CASSAPGTGAYEQYF TGTGCCAGCAGCGCCCCCGGGACAGGGGCCTACGAGCAGTACTTC
TRBJ2-1 18 TRBV28 TRBD2 few CASSLMDPSGGVYNEQFF TGTGCCAGCAGTTTAATGGACCCCAGCGGGGGGGTCTACAATGAGCAGTTCTTC
TRBJ1-5 14 TRBV7-8 - - CASSYRGTNQPQHF TGTGCCAGCAGCTACCGGGGTACCAATCAGCCCCAGCATTTT
TRBJ1-2 18 TRBV12-5 TRBD1 - CASGLMTGAQNGNYGYTF TGTGCTAGTGGTTTGATGACAGGGGCTCAAAATGGGAACTATGGCTACACCTTC
TRBJ1-1 13 TRBV18 - - CASSGQGNTEAFF TGTGCCAGCTCAGGACAAGGAAACACTGAAGCTTTCTTT
TRBJ1-2 14 TRBV27 - - CASSSHQGRNGYTF TGTGCCAGCAGTTCCCACCAGGGAAGGAATGGCTACACCTTC
TRBJ1-5 17 TRBV2 - - CASSDAGTRAGNQPQHF TGTGCCAGCAGTGATGCCGGGACAAGAGCTGGAAATCAGCCCCAGCATTTT
TRBJ2-4 19 TRBV9 TRBD2 few CASSVGWLAGGRAKNIQYF TGTGCCAGCAGCGTAGGATGGCTAGCGGGGGGGCGGGCCAAAAACATTCAGTACTTC
TRBJ2-2 16 TRBV10-3 TRBD1 - CAISDRQGVGSGELFF TGTGCCATCAGTGATAGACAGGGGGTCGGATCCGGGGAGCTGTTTTTT
TRBJ2-3 13 TRBV12-3/TRBV12-4 TRBD1 - CASSRDQGATQYF TGTGCCAGCAGCCGCGATCAGGGGGCTACGCAGTATTTT
TRBJ1-2 18 TRBV28 TRBD1 - CASSLPPGQGIIGHGYTF TGTGCCAGCAGTTTACCTCCGGGACAGGGGATCATCGGGCATGGCTACACCTTC
TRBJ2-3 14 TRBV30 TRBD2 - CAWRSGAGTDTQYF TGTGCCTGGAGAAGCGGAGCGGGGACAGATACGCAGTATTTT
TRBJ1-2 15 TRBV5-4 TRBD1 - CASSAHGTVNYGYTF TGTGCCAGCAGCGCGCACGGGACAGTGAACTATGGCTACACCTTC